The table lists the clone carrying this TCR beta chain with a few counts. Amplification of TCR beta CDR3 regions was performed using RNA transcripts as template. Initially, a first-round RT-PCR of the TCR CDR3 employed the HTBI primer set. TCRdb re-analysed the multiplex PCR reads in MiXCR, keeping a single row per CDR3 protein. The data show hundreds of thousands of distinct CDR3 sequences, 20% seen once. CDR1 MDHEN and CDR2 SYDVKM come from the germline V gene. This CDR3 is built from 14 residues. The V end lost 3 bases, the J end lost 7 bases, and 13 bases lay between the germline ends. This record comes from a study of T cells in Graves' hyperthyroidism and ophthalmopathy. Study-wide context: Peripheral blood was obtained at initial diagnosis, preceding any treatment.

The chain employs TRBV28 and TRBJ1-3, with D possibly being TRBD1 (6 bases). The sample consisted of blood. The source of this sequence is a man aged 40-49 years with Graves' ophthalmopathy. The CDR3 sequence is CASSFGGAVNTIYF. CDR3 DNA sequence: TGTGCCAGCAGTTTTGGGGGGGCCGTGAACACCATATATTTT.